The 10 T cell receptor beta chains below all came from one sample that was sequenced in a study of graft-versus-host responses after intestinal transplantation. Using immunoSEQ multiplex PCR, the repertoire was profiled, and TCRdb retains in-frame clones only, with some absent. The repertoire holds under 130,000 clones, with over 85% as singletons. Antigen specificity for these receptors is unknown. The specimen was unstimulated CD8+ T cells sorted from spleen or lymph node cells, collected before intestinal transplant. All receptors come from a human donor who received an intestinal transplant.

The rearrangement links TRBV6-1 to TRBJ2-3; D perhaps matches TRBD2 (5 bases). V lost 7 bases to trimming and J lost 2 bases, with 16 bases between them. Germline CDR1 is MNHNS and CDR2 is SASEGT. The CDR3 sequence is 15 residues long. The CDR3, as DNA: TGTGCCAGCATTCGGGTCGGGGTCTCCACAGATACGCAGTATTTT. Protein sequence: CASIRVGVSTDTQYF.

The chain combines TRBV13 with TRBJ1-5; perhaps TRBD1 as D (5 bases). The V gene's germline CDR1 is PRHDT and CDR2 FYEKMQ (reference sequence). The ends were cut back, 5 bases at V and 6 bases at J, with 8 bases in the middle. This CDR3 is built from 12 residues. CDR3 in amino acids: CASSQGAQPQHF. DNA for the CDR3: TGTGCCAGCAGCCAAGGGGCTCAGCCCCAGCATTTT.

The V and J genes are TRBV19 and TRBJ1-4; 10 nucleotides match TRBD1. Germline CDR1 LNHDA, CDR2 SQIVND (reference sequence). The CDR3 is 14 residues long. Germline trimming cut 2 bases from V and 10 bases from J; bases unmatched to any gene: 4. CDR3 nucleotide sequence: TGTGCCAGTAGTATAACCGGACAGGGGGGAAAACTGTTTTTT. Protein: CASSITGQGGKLFF.

This clone was observed once. The gene calls are TRBV30 and TRBJ1-4, with 9 bases identical to TRBD1. Losses at the gene ends were 1 base for V and 3 bases for J; bases not matched to a gene: 3. From germline, CDR1 is GTSNPN and CDR2 SVGIG (reference sequence). The CDR3 runs to 15 residues. CDR3 protein: CAWSGRQGANEKLFF. The CDR3 DNA reads as TGTGCCTGGAGTGGTCGACAGGGGGCTAATGAAAAACTGTTTTTT.

J is TRBJ1-3 and V is TRBV6-1; the D is unclear. V gave up 2 bases and J gave up 2 bases, with 10 bases separating them. Germline-derived CDR1 and CDR2 are MNHNS and SASEGT. The CDR3 consists of 15 residues. CDR3 sequence reads: CASSETSTPGNTIYF. In nucleotides, the CDR3 is TGTGCCAGCAGTGAAACCAGTACGCCTGGAAACACCATATATTTT.

This chain joins TRBV4-1 and TRBJ2-2, with TRBD2 as a possible D gene (6 bases). CDR3 length equals 15 residues. The V gene's germline CDR1 is MGHRA and CDR2 YSYEKL. V lost 4 bases and J 6 bases, leaving 15 bases between the germline ends. DNA of the CDR3: TGCGCCAGCAGCCGCCTAGCGTCCTTGGCCGGGGAGCTGTTTTTT. The encoded protein is CASSRLASLAGELFF.

The chain is built from TRBV4-1 and TRBJ2-7; D not certain. The length of the CDR3 is 13 residues. The germline V gene has CDR1 MGHRA and CDR2 YSYEKL. V lost 1 base, J lost 5 bases, and 9 bases lay in between. The CDR3 region has the DNA TGCGCCAGCAGCCAAGGCATGGGCCACGAGCAGTACTTC. It specifies CASSQGMGHEQYF.

This chain links TRBV5-1 with TRBJ2-7; 9 nucleotides line up with TRBD1. Looked up from germline, CDR1 is SGHRS and CDR2 is YFSETQ. The ends lost 3 bases at V and 2 bases at J; junction bases unmatched: 3. The CDR3 has 14 amino acids. For the CDR3, the DNA is TGCGCCAGCAGCTCGGACAGGGGAACCTACGAGCAGTACTTC. Protein: CASSSDRGTYEQYF. Based on the CDR3 plus reference TRBV5-1 and TRBJ2-7, the full variable domain is KAGVTQTPRYLIKTRGQQVTLSCSPISGHRSVSWYQQTPGQGLQFLFEYFSETQRNKGNFPGRFSGRQFSNSRSEMNVSTLELGDSALYLCASSSDRGTYEQYFGPGTRLTVT.

The J gene is TRBJ1-1, the V gene TRBV9; 8 bases agree with TRBD1. This CDR3 contains 17 residues. CDR1 is SGDLS and CDR2 is YYNGEE in the germline V gene. The V segment lost 0 bases and the J segment 4 bases; nucleotides outside the gene matches: 11. In DNA form, the CDR3 reads TGTGCCAGCAGCGTAGCCCCCGACAGGGGAGGGTCCACTGAAGCTTTCTTT. The encoded protein is CASSVAPDRGGSTEAFF.

This chain links TRBV6-6 with TRBJ2-1; D not certain. V lost 8 bases, J lost 4 bases, and 12 bases lay in between. Germline CDR1 is MNHNY and CDR2 is SVGAGI (reference sequence). CDR3 size: 13 residues. The CDR3 region is CASGFGSYNEQFF. The DNA for the CDR3 is TGTGCCAGCGGTTTTGGCTCTTACAATGAGCAGTTCTTC.